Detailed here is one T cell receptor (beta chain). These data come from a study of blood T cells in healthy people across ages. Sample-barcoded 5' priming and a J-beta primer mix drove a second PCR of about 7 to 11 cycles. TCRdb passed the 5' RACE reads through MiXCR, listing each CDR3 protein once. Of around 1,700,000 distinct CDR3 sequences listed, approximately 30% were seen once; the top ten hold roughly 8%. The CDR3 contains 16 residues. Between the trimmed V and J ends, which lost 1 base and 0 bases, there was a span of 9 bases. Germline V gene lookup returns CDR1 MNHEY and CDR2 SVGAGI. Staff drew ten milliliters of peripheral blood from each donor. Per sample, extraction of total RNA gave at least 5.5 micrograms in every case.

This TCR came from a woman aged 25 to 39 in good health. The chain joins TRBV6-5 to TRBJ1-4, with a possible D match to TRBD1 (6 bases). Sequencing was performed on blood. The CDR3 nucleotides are TGTGCCAGCAGTTACTATGGGGGCGCAACTAATGAAAAACTGTTTTTT. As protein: CASSYYGGATNEKLFF.